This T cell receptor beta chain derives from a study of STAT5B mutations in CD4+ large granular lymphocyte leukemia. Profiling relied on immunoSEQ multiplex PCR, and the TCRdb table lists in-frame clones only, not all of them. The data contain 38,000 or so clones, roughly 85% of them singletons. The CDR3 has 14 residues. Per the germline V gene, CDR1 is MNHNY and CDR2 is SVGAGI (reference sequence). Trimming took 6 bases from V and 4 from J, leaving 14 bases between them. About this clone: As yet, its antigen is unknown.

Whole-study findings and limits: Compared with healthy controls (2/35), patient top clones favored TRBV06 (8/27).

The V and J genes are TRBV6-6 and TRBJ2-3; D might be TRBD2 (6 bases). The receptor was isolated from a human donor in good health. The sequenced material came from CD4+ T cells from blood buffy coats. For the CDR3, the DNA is TGTGCCAGCAGCCAGGGCGGGGTGGCAGATACGCAGTATTTT. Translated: CASSQGGVADTQYF.